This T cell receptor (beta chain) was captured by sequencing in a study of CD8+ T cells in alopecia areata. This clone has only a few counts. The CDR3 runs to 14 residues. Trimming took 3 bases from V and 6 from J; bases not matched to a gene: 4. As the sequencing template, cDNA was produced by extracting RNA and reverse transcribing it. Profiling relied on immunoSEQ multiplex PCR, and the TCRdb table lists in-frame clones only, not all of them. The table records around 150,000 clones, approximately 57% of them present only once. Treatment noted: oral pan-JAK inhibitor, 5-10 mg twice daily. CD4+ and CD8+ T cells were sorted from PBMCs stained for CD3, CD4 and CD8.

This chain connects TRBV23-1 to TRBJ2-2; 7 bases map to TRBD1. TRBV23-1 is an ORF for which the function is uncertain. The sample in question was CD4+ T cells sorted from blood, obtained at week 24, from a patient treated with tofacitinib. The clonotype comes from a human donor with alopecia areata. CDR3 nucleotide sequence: TGCGCCAGCAGTCAGGACAGGAGCCCCGGGGAGCTGTTTTTT. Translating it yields CASSQDRSPGELFF.